This T cell receptor (beta chain) was sequenced for a study of blood T cell repertoires in COVID-19. TCRdb keeps only in-frame clones here, not all; method: immunoSEQ multiplex PCR. The table shows approximately 240,000 clones, with 70% to 85% occurring only once. The CDR3 contains 14 residues. CDR1 is GTSNPN and CDR2 is SVGIG in the germline V gene (reference sequence). V was cut by 3 bases and J by 1 base, with 10 bases left in between. The chain employs TRBV30 and TRBJ1-5; possible D gene TRBD1, 6 bases. This TCR derives from a woman of 80 years or more with active or convalescent COVID-19. The sample was peripheral blood. The CDR3 region has the DNA TGTGCCTGGAGCTGGACAGCGAGCAATCAGCCCCAGCATTTT. Amino acids: CAWSWTASNQPQHF.